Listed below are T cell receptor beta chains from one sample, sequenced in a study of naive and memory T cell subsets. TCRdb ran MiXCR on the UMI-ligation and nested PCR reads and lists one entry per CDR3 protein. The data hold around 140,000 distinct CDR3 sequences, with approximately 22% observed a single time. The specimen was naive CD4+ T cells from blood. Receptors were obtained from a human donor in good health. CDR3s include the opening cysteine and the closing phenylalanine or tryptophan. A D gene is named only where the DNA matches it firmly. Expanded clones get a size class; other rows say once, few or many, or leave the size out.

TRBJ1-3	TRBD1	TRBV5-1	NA	CASSPGTGQAGNTIYF	TGCGCCAGCAGCCCCGGGACAGGCCAAGCAGGAAACACCATATATTTT
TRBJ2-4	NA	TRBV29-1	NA	CSVEVTGKNIQYF	TGCAGCGTTGAAGTCACAGGAAAAAACATTCAGTACTTC
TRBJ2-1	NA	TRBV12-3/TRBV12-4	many	CASQLRQGTYNEQFF	TGTGCCAGTCAATTACGGCAGGGTACCTACAATGAGCAGTTCTTC
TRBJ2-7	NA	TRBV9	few	CASSAPGRSYEQYF	TGTGCCAGCAGCGCGCCGGGACGCTCCTACGAGCAGTACTTC
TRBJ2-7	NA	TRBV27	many	CASSKRSSYEQYF	TGTGCCAGCAGTAAGCGGTCCTCCTACGAGCAGTACTTC
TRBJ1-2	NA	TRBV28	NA	CASSLLWSGYGYTF	TGTGCCAGCAGTTTATTGTGGTCAGGGTATGGCTACACCTTC
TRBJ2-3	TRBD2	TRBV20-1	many	CSARDAASGSTDTQYF	TGCAGTGCTAGAGATGCGGCTAGCGGGAGCACAGATACGCAGTATTTT
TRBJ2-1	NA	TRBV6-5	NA	CASSSTFGRGSYNEQFF	TGTGCCAGCAGTTCGACCTTTGGCAGGGGCTCCTACAATGAGCAGTTCTTC
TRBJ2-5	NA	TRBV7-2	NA	CASSLAGQGGETQYF	TGTGCCAGCAGCTTAGCGGGGCAAGGTGGGGAGACCCAGTACTTC
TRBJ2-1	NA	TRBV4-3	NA	CASSQGIGIPFF	TGCGCCAGCAGCCAAGGGATCGGGATTCCGTTCTTC
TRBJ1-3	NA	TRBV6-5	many	CASSYRPMSTGNTIYF	TGTGCCAGCAGTTACCGGCCGATGAGCACTGGAAACACCATATATTTT
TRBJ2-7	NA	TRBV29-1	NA	CSVALWRGTEHF	TGCAGCGTTGCTCTTTGGAGGGGGACAGAACACTTC
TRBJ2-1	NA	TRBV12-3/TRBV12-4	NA	CASSRSQLGEQFF	TGTGCCAGCAGCCGTTCGCAGTTAGGTGAGCAGTTCTTC
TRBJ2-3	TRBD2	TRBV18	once	CASSPVGRARSDTQYF	TGTGCCAGCTCACCTGTGGGGAGGGCCAGATCAGATACGCAGTATTTT
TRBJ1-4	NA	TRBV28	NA	CASSLFRTARNEKLFF	TGTGCCAGCAGTTTATTTCGGACGGCCAGAAATGAAAAACTGTTTTTT
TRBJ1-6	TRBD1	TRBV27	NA	CASSPGTGGSGIYNSPLHF	TGTGCCAGCAGTCCCGGGACAGGGGGCAGCGGGATTTATAATTCACCCCTCCACTTT
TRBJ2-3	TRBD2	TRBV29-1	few	CSVEGLAASTDTQYF	TGCAGCGTTGAAGGACTAGCTGCTAGCACAGATACGCAGTATTTT
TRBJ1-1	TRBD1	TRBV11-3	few	CASSSRDRGSTEAFF	TGTGCCAGCAGCTCCCGGGACAGGGGGAGCACTGAAGCTTTCTTT
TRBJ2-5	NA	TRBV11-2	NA	CASSSQSIQETQYF	TGTGCCAGCAGCTCACAGAGTATTCAAGAGACCCAGTACTTC
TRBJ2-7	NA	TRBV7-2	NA	CASSLGGSLGWEQYF	TGTGCCAGCAGCTTAGGAGGCAGCTTGGGTTGGGAGCAGTACTTC
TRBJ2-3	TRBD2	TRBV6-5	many	CASSYSPGLVTDTQYF	TGTGCCAGCAGTTACTCACCGGGACTAGTCACAGATACGCAGTATTTT
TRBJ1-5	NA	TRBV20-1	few	CSASSSRDQPQHF	TGCAGTGCTAGTTCGTCCAGGGATCAGCCCCAGCATTTT
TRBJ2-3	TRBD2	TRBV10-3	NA	CAISESTSGREDTQYF	TGTGCCATCAGTGAGTCGACTAGCGGGAGGGAGGATACGCAGTATTTT
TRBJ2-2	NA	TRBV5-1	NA	CASSLMGGDTGELFF	TGCGCCAGCAGCTTGATGGGAGGAGACACCGGGGAGCTGTTTTTT
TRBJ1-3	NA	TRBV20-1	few	CSATHGRLPGNTIYF	TGCAGTGCTACCCATGGTCGTCTACCTGGAAACACCATATATTTT
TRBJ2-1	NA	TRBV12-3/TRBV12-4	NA	CASSPRGWYNEQFF	TGTGCCAGCAGTCCCCGCGGTTGGTACAATGAGCAGTTCTTC
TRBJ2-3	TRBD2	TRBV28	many	CASSLRLAGAVTDTQYF	TGTGCCAGCAGTTTAAGACTAGCGGGGGCGGTCACAGATACGCAGTATTTT
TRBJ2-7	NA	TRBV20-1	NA	CSATGSLYPLEQYF	TGCAGTGCTACCGGGTCTCTGTACCCTCTCGAGCAGTACTTC
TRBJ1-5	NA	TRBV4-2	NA	CASSLIGDQPQHF	TGTGCCAGCAGCTTAATCGGAGATCAGCCCCAGCATTTT
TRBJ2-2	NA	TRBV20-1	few	CSVRPRNTGELFF	TGCAGTGTGCGCCCGAGGAACACCGGGGAGCTGTTTTTT
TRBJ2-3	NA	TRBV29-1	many	CSVGDSGARGTDTQYF	TGCAGCGTCGGGGACTCTGGGGCCCGGGGGACAGATACGCAGTATTTT
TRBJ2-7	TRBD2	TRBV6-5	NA	CASSPVAGVSSYEQYF	TGTGCCAGCAGTCCCGTAGCGGGAGTGAGCTCCTACGAGCAGTACTTC
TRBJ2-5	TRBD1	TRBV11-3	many	CASSSTGVETQYF	TGTGCCAGCAGCTCGACAGGGGTGGAGACCCAGTACTTC
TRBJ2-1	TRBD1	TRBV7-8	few	CASSSPQGQFYNEQFF	TGTGCCAGCAGCTCACCTCAGGGACAGTTCTACAATGAGCAGTTCTTC
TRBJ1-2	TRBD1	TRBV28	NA	CASSRTGYLGYTF	TGTGCCAGCAGTCGGACAGGGTATCTCGGCTACACCTTC
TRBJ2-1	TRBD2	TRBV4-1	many	CASSQRTLAASYNEQFF	TGCGCCAGCAGCCAGAGGACACTAGCGGCCTCCTACAATGAGCAGTTCTTC
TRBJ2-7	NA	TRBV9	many	CASSAVEELSYEQYF	TGTGCCAGCAGCGCCGTTGAGGAACTTTCCTACGAGCAGTACTTC
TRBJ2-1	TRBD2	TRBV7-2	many	CASSLEGLAASEQFF	TGTGCCAGCAGCTTAGAGGGACTAGCAGCAAGTGAGCAGTTCTTC
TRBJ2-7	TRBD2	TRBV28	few	CASSSASGRYYEQYF	TGTGCCAGCAGTTCGGCTAGCGGGAGATACTACGAGCAGTACTTC
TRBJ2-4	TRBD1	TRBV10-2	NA	CASRRQGKNIQYF	TGCGCCAGCAGAAGACAGGGTAAAAACATTCAGTACTTC
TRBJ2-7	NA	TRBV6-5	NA	CASSYSGGGSYEQYF	TGTGCCAGCAGTTATTCCGGAGGGGGCTCCTACGAGCAGTACTTC
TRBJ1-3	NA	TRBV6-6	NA	CASRETGIGNTIYF	TGTGCCAGCAGAGAAACAGGGATTGGAAACACCATATATTTT
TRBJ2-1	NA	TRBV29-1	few	CSVGVGGSYNEQFF	TGCAGCGTTGGCGTAGGTGGCTCCTACAATGAGCAGTTCTTC
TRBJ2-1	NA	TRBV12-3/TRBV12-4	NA	CASSDSRSSDEQFF	TGTGCCAGCAGCGACTCCCGCTCTTCGGATGAGCAGTTCTTC
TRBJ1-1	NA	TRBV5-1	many	CASSSRQDPQAFF	TGCGCCAGCAGCTCTCGACAGGACCCTCAAGCTTTCTTT
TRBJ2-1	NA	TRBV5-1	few	CASSANYGLLNEQFF	TGCGCCAGCAGCGCGAACTACGGACTCTTAAATGAGCAGTTCTTC
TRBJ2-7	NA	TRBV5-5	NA	CASGLARGYEQYF	TGTGCCTCCGGGCTAGCGAGGGGGTACGAGCAGTACTTC